The 30 T cell receptor beta chains reported below all come from one sample, sequenced in a study of blood T cell repertoires in COVID-19. Profiling relied on immunoSEQ multiplex PCR, and the TCRdb table lists in-frame clones only, not all of them. The top ten hold 20% to 30% of the sample, which has about 52,000 clones, about 81% seen once. Input material: peripheral blood. The origin of the receptors is a woman of 80 years or more with COVID-19, enrolled during active disease.

This clone showed up just a few times. The chain combines TRBV7-9 with TRBJ1-1, with 9 bases lining up with TRBD1. Trimming cost V 5 bases and J 6 bases; bases outside gene matches: 7. Germline CDR1 and CDR2: SEHNR and FQNEAQ (reference sequence). The CDR3 has 14 amino acids. The CDR3 DNA reads as TGTGCCAGCAGCAGGTGGGACAGGGCAGCTGAAGCTTTCTTT. Translated, it gives CASSRWDRAAEAFF.

The chain combines TRBV3-1 (or the pseudogene TRBV3-2) with TRBJ2-7, with D perhaps TRBD1 (7 bases). Trimming took 4 bases from V and 3 from J, leaving 10 bases between them. This CDR3 is 13 amino acids long. Germline CDR1 LGHDT, CDR2 YNNKEL (reference sequence). CDR3 sequence (DNA): TGTGCCAGCAGCCCAGGGGGGTTCTACGAGCAGTACTTC. Protein product: CASSPGGFYEQYF.

The DNA for the CDR3 is TGTGCCAGCCAAGGGACAGGGGGTATCTACGAGCAGTACTTC. It encodes CASQGTGGIYEQYF. The gene calls are TRBV19 and TRBJ2-7; 11 bases map to TRBD1. CDR3 length: 14 residues. Germline V gene data show CDR1 as LNHDA and CDR2 as SQIVND (reference sequence). The V segment lost 9 bases and the J segment 3 bases; nucleotides outside the gene matches: 7.

The J gene is TRBJ2-7, the V gene TRBV7-9; D is unresolved. The CDR3 consists of 13 residues. Per germline, CDR1 SEHNR and CDR2 FQNEAQ (reference sequence). The V end lost 1 base, the J end lost 3 bases, and 7 bases lay between the germline ends. This CDR3 reads CASSLGLDYEQYF. CDR3 sequence (DNA): TGTGCCAGCAGCTTAGGGTTAGACTACGAGCAGTACTTC.

The rearrangement uses TRBV15 and TRBJ2-7; 7 bases match TRBD2. After removal of 1 base from V and 1 base from J, the junction contained 10 bases not matched to a gene. The CDR3 totals 17 residues. Germline CDR1 is LNHNV and CDR2 is YYDKDF (reference sequence). The CDR3 DNA sequence: TGTGCCACCAGCAGAGGTAGATGGTCTAGCGGTTCCTACGAGCAGTACTTC. It translates to CATSRGRWSSGSYEQYF.

The chain employs TRBV5-5 and TRBJ2-5; 11 nucleotides match TRBD2. Trimming cost V 2 bases and J 5 bases; bases outside gene matches: 5. Germline values: CDR1 SGHKS, CDR2 YYEKEE (reference sequence). The CDR3 covers 15 residues. This CDR3 reads CASSFTSGSMETQYF. CDR3 DNA sequence: TGTGCCAGCAGCTTCACTAGCGGGAGTATGGAGACCCAGTACTTC.

The chain carries TRBV9 and TRBJ2-3; unclear D gene. V shed 0 bases and J shed 0 bases, with 8 bases lying between them. This CDR3 has 15 amino acids. Germline V gene data show CDR1 as SGDLS and CDR2 as YYNGEE. The CDR3 region is CASSVGLTSTDTQYF. The CDR3 DNA sequence: TGTGCCAGCAGCGTAGGCCTGACTAGCACAGATACGCAGTATTTT.

The chain uses TRBV7-3 and TRBJ1-2; 7 bases agree with TRBD1. The CDR3 runs to 16 residues. Unmatched junction bases numbered 9, after V lost 0 bases and J lost 5 bases. Germline V gene lookup returns CDR1 SGHTA and CDR2 FQGTGA. As DNA, the CDR3 is TGTGCCAGCAGCTTAACCCCGCGACAGGGATATTATGGCTACACCTTC. Protein product: CASSLTPRQGYYGYTF. Full variable domain (rest looked up from reference TRBV7-3 and TRBJ1-2): GAGVSQTPSNKVTEKGKYVELRCDPISGHTALYWYRQSLGQGPEFLIYFQGTGAADDSGLPNDRFFAVRPEGSVSTLKIQRTERGDSAVYLCASSLTPRQGYYGYTFGSGTRLTVV.

The V call is TRBV7-9, the J call TRBJ2-7; D gene unclear. Trimming took 2 bases from V and 2 from J, leaving 4 bases between them. The CDR3 is made up of 12 amino acids. The germline gives CDR1 SEHNR, CDR2 FQNEAQ (reference sequence). In DNA form, the CDR3 reads TGTGCCAGCAGCTTACTCCCCTACGAGCAGTACTTC. Translating it yields CASSLLPYEQYF.

This chain uses TRBV30 with TRBJ2-7; 7 nucleotides line up with TRBD1. This CDR3 comprises 14 residues. Trimming cost V 2 bases and J 2 bases; bases outside gene matches: 6. The germline CDR1 and CDR2 sequences are GTSNPN and SVGIG (reference sequence). The CDR3 region is CAWSFRQGAYEQYF. CDR3 nucleotides: TGTGCCTGGAGTTTTCGGCAGGGGGCCTACGAGCAGTACTTC. Variable domain in full (rest from reference TRBV30 and TRBJ2-7): SQTIHQWPATLVQPVGSPLSLECTVEGTSNPNLYWYRQAAGRGLQLLFYSVGIGQISSEVPQNLSASRPQDRQFILSSKKLLLSDSGFYLCAWSFRQGAYEQYFGPGTRLTVT.

In this sample, this clone turned up once. This chain links TRBV5-1 with TRBJ1-4, with D tentatively TRBD1 (6 bases). V shed 3 bases and J shed 4 bases, with 7 bases lying between them. The V gene's germline CDR1 is SGHRS and CDR2 YFSETQ. There are 13 residues in the CDR3. The CDR3 DNA follows: TGCGCCAGCAGCTGGACAGTTAATGAAAAACTGTTTTTT. Protein: CASSWTVNEKLFF.

The V call is TRBV5-1, the J call TRBJ2-3; no clear D gene. V lost 0 bases, J lost 2 bases, and 7 bases lay in between. This CDR3 is built from 14 residues. Germline V gene lookup returns CDR1 SGHRS and CDR2 YFSETQ. The CDR3, as DNA: TGCGCCAGCAGCTTGGGATCAGTCACAGATACGCAGTATTTT. Translated, it gives CASSLGSVTDTQYF.

This clone has more than one count but fewer than ten. The genes are TRBV6-1 and TRBJ2-1; 14 bases agree with TRBD2. The CDR3 runs 18 residues. Trimming took 2 bases from V and 7 from J; bases not matched to a gene: 10. The germline V gene has CDR1 MNHNS and CDR2 SASEGT. CDR3 protein: CASSEPGLAGAKRNEQFF. Here the CDR3 DNA reads TGTGCCAGCAGTGAACCGGGACTAGCGGGAGCAAAGCGGAATGAGCAGTTCTTC.

This clone was recorded a few times. J is TRBJ1-1 and V is TRBV6-1; D ambiguous. Germline V gene lookup returns CDR1 MNHNS and CDR2 SASEGT. V gave up 3 bases and J gave up 2 bases, with 13 bases separating them. The CDR3 runs to 15 residues. CDR3 residues: CASSDRREVNTEAFF. CDR3 bases: TGTGCCAGCAGTGACCGACGGGAGGTAAACACTGAAGCTTTCTTT.

This chain joins TRBV21-1 and TRBJ2-1; the table names TRBD2, a call not compared with the DNA. TRBV21-1 is annotated as a pseudogene. This CDR3 comprises 21 residues. CDR3 sequence reads: CASSVPGTSGRTWNSYNEQFF. Here the CDR3 DNA reads TGTGCCAGCAGCGTTCCCGGGACTAGCGGGAGGACATGGAACTCCTACAATGAGCAGTTCTTC.

Here the CDR3 DNA reads TGTGCCAGCAGTTTACGGCAGGGCCTTTATGGCTACACCTTC. Translation gives CASSLRQGLYGYTF. The rearrangement links TRBV27 to TRBJ1-2; the D gene is possibly TRBD1 (5 bases). CDR1 is MNHEY and CDR2 is SMNVEV in the germline V gene (reference sequence). The CDR3 sequence is 14 residues long. Trimming took 2 bases from V and 5 from J, leaving 12 bases between them.

The chain combines TRBV3-1 (or the pseudogene TRBV3-2) with TRBJ2-4, with a possible D match to TRBD1 (5 bases). Germline V gene data show CDR1 as LGHDT and CDR2 as YNNKEL (reference sequence). V shed 3 bases and J shed 4 bases, with 7 bases lying between them. The CDR3 is 13 residues long. CDR3 bases: TGTGCCAGCAGCCACACAGGTAAAAACATTCAGTACTTC. Amino acids: CASSHTGKNIQYF.

This clone showed up just once. V usage is TRBV7-9 and J usage is TRBJ1-6; 7 positions match TRBD1. Unmatched junction bases numbered 14, after V lost 5 bases and J lost 7 bases. Germline lookup yields CDR1 SEHNR and CDR2 FQNEAQ (reference sequence). CDR3 length: 17 residues. The CDR3 DNA reads TGTGCCAGCAGCAGAACAGCAGGGGGAAGGGGGAATTCACCCCTCCACTTT. This sequence encodes CASSRTAGGRGNSPLHF.

This chain links TRBV19 with TRBJ2-1; TRBD2 matches 12 bases. Per germline, CDR1 LNHDA and CDR2 SQIVND (reference sequence). Trimming took 2 bases from V and 9 from J; bases not matched to a gene: 11. The CDR3 is made up of 17 amino acids. CDR3 DNA: TGTGCCAGTAGTATACCACCACTAGCGGGAGGAGCTAGTGAGCAGTTCTTC. Translating it yields CASSIPPLAGGASEQFF.

This chain joins TRBV28 and TRBJ1-2, with D tentatively TRBD1 (5 bases). The CDR3 is made up of 12 amino acids. Germline V gene lookup returns CDR1 MDHEN and CDR2 SYDVKM. CDR3 in DNA: TGTGGGTCCCGGACACATAACTATGGCTACACCTTC. Its protein is CGSRTHNYGYTF.

The chain has TRBV5-6 and TRBJ1-5; D may be TRBD1 (5 bases). The CDR3 covers 14 residues. The germline V gene encodes CDR1 SGHDT and CDR2 YYEEEE. Trimming left V 1 base short and J 3 bases short, with 8 bases between. The CDR3 DNA reads as TGTGCCAGCAGCTTGATGGACAACAATCAGCCCCAGCATTTT. Protein: CASSLMDNNQPQHF. The whole variable domain, filled in from reference TRBV5-6 and TRBJ1-5, reads DAGVTQSPTHLIKTRGQQVTLRCSPKSGHDTVSWYQQALGQGPQFIFQYYEEEERQRGNFPDRFSGHQFPNYSSELNVNALLLGDSALYLCASSLMDNNQPQHFGDGTRLSIL.

This clone was observed a handful of times. The genes are TRBV3-1 (or the pseudogene TRBV3-2) and TRBJ2-2; TRBD2 matches 10 bases. CDR1 and CDR2 (germline): LGHDT, YNNKEL (reference sequence). This CDR3 comprises 16 residues. J lost 7 bases, V lost 4 bases, and 9 bases had no gene match. The CDR3 DNA sequence: TGTGCCAGCAGCCCCCCCGGACTAGCGGCCGGCGGGGAGCTGTTTTTT. Its protein is CASSPPGLAAGGELFF.

This chain links TRBV19 with TRBJ2-3, with D unresolved. The CDR3 covers 11 residues. Germline V gives CDR1 LNHDA, CDR2 SQIVND (reference sequence). The V end lost 6 bases, the J end lost 8 bases, and 9 bases lay between the germline ends. CDR3 region: CASREFGTQYF. Here the CDR3 DNA reads TGTGCCAGTAGAGAGTTCGGTACGCAGTATTTT.

This clone was counted once. V is TRBV2 and J is TRBJ2-1; 8 bases match TRBD1. The CDR3 contains 14 residues. With 7 bases clipped from V and 5 bases from J, the junction kept 7 bases outside the gene matches. CDR1 is SNHLY and CDR2 is FYNNEI in the germline V gene. CDR3 residues: CASTRGLVNNEQFF. CDR3 in DNA: TGTGCCAGCACCAGGGGGCTGGTCAACAATGAGCAGTTCTTC.

This clone was seen a few times. The V gene is TRBV27, the J gene TRBJ2-1, with D unresolved. This CDR3 has 13 residues. Germline-derived CDR1 and CDR2 are MNHEY and SMNVEV (reference sequence). V dropped 5 bases and J dropped 4 bases, with 9 bases sitting between them. The CDR3 nucleotides are TGTGCCAGCAGTAACTTCGGGTACAATGAGCAGTTCTTC. Protein product: CASSNFGYNEQFF.

The rearrangement uses TRBV5-6 and TRBJ1-2; D is uncertain. The CDR3 is 12 amino acids. Germline values: CDR1 SGHDT, CDR2 YYEEEE. Deletions cut 2 bases from V and 7 bases from J, with 9 bases between. CDR3 nucleotide sequence: TGTGCCAGCAGCTTTGGCGGAGGTGGCTACACCTTC. Protein sequence: CASSFGGGGYTF. The entire variable domain, with the rest obtained from reference TRBV5-6 and TRBJ1-2, is as follows: DAGVTQSPTHLIKTRGQQVTLRCSPKSGHDTVSWYQQALGQGPQFIFQYYEEEERQRGNFPDRFSGHQFPNYSSELNVNALLLGDSALYLCASSFGGGGYTFGSGTRLTVV.

The chain combines TRBV5-5 with TRBJ1-5; 8 bases agree with TRBD1. CDR1 is SGHKS and CDR2 is YYEKEE in the germline V gene (reference sequence). J gave up 6 bases and V 2 bases, and 4 bases lay outside the gene matches. This CDR3 comprises 14 residues. CDR3 sequence reads: CASSFGQGLQPQHF. CDR3 in DNA: TGTGCCAGCAGCTTCGGACAGGGTCTTCAGCCCCAGCATTTT.

The chain is built from TRBV18 and TRBJ2-2, with 8 bases matching TRBD2. With 3 bases clipped from V and 6 bases from J, the junction kept 3 bases outside the gene matches. The CDR3 totals 14 residues. Germline CDR1 reads KGHSH; CDR2 reads LQKENI. The CDR3 loop reads CASSPVGLAGELFF. CDR3 coding DNA: TGTGCCAGCTCACCGGTGGGACTAGCCGGGGAGCTGTTTTTT.

The rearrangement links TRBV19 to TRBJ2-2; TRBD1 matches at 10 bases. Per the germline V gene, CDR1 is LNHDA and CDR2 is SQIVND (reference sequence). This CDR3 comprises 13 residues. V trimming: 9 bases; J trimming: 7 bases; junction bases outside the gene matches: 5. The CDR3 is CASRTGGGGELFF. CDR3 DNA sequence: TGTGCCAGCCGGACAGGGGGTGGCGGGGAGCTGTTTTTT. Using reference TRBV19 and TRBJ2-2 for the parts outside the CDR3, the full variable domain is DGGITQSPKYLFRKEGQNVTLSCEQNLNHDAMYWYRQDPGQGLRLIYYSQIVNDFQKGDIAEGYSVSREKKESFPLTVTSAQKNPTAFYLCASRTGGGGELFFGEGSRLTVL.

This clone appeared a few times. This chain uses TRBV5-1 with TRBJ2-7; 8 bases line up with TRBD2. With V trimmed by 5 bases and J by 3 bases, 4 bases remained unmatched. This CDR3 contains 13 residues. CDR1 and CDR2 (germline): SGHRS, YFSETQ. The chain's CDR3 is CASRFSGNYEQYF. The DNA for the CDR3 is TGCGCCAGCAGATTTAGCGGGAACTACGAGCAGTACTTC. Filled out from reference TRBV5-1 and TRBJ2-7, the complete variable domain reads KAGVTQTPRYLIKTRGQQVTLSCSPISGHRSVSWYQQTPGQGLQFLFEYFSETQRNKGNFPGRFSGRQFSNSRSEMNVSTLELGDSALYLCASRFSGNYEQYFGPGTRLTVT.